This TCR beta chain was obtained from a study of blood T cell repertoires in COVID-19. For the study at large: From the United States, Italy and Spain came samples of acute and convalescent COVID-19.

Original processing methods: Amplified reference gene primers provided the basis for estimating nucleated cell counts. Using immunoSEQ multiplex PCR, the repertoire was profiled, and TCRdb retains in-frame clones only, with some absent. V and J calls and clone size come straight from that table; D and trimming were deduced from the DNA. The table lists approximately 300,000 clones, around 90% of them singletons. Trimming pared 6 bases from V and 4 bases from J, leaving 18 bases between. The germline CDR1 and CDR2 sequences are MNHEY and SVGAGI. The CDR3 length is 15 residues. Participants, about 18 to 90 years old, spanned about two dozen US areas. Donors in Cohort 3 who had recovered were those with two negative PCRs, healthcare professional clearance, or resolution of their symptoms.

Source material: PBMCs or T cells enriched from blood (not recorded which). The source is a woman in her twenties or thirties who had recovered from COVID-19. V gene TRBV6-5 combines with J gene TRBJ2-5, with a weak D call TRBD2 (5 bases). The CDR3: CASSPVVALAETQYF. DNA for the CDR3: TGTGCCAGCAGCCCCGTAGTAGCGCTGGCAGAGACCCAGTACTTC.